This TCR beta chain derives from a study of blood T cell repertoires in COVID-19. Overall study context: Sites across the United States, Italy and Spain contributed samples from acute and convalescent COVID-19. From T cells, B-cell-depleted T cells, or PBMCs came the material, which was cDNA or gDNA.

The data were produced by immunoSEQ multiplex PCR, yet TCRdb's version contains in-frame clones alone and is incomplete. The sample lists some 50,000 clones; 86% were seen once. The CDR3 runs to 12 residues. Germline CDR1 is SGHKS and CDR2 is YYEKEE (reference sequence). The V gene lost 4 bases and the J gene lost 4 bases, with 6 bases spanning the gap. This TCR derives from a human donor in a cohort sampled during active COVID-19. The sequencing input was peripheral blood. The chain combines TRBV5-5 with TRBJ1-3; a weak D match, TRBD1 (6 bases). CDR3 nucleotide sequence: TGTGCCAGCAGCGGGACAGGAAACACCATATATTTT. Protein product: CASSGTGNTIYF.